These 14 T cell receptor beta chains were all obtained from the same sample, sequenced in a study of PD-1 blockade in classical Hodgkin lymphoma. There was relapse after autologous stem cell transplantation in every patient, and there was variation in brentuximab vedotin exposure. Sequencing used immunoSEQ multiplex PCR; TCRdb keeps in-frame clones, though not all of them. The sample carries some 22,000 clones, less than 85% recorded once. The sample consisted of peripheral blood mononuclear cells (PBMCs), taken before the second cycle of nivolumab. The receptors shown here come from a human donor with classical Hodgkin lymphoma.

The gene calls are TRBV5-1 and TRBJ2-2; unclear D gene. The CDR3 runs 15 residues. The germline gives CDR1 SGHRS, CDR2 YFSETQ. V was clipped by 4 bases and J by 2 bases, with 12 bases between them. DNA for the CDR3: TGCGCCAGCAGCAAGGAGCCAGTAAACACCGGGGAGCTGTTTTTT. This codes for CASSKEPVNTGELFF.

The chain has TRBV27 and TRBJ1-1; D not certain. The germline CDR1 and CDR2 sequences are MNHEY and SMNVEV (reference sequence). The CDR3 runs to 13 residues. V was trimmed by 2 bases and J by 2 bases, leaving 6 bases between them. Here the CDR3 reads CASSLRSNTEAFF. The CDR3 region has the DNA TGTGCCAGCAGTTTAAGGAGCAACACTGAAGCTTTCTTT.

The chain links TRBV6-1 to TRBJ2-1, with D possibly being TRBD2 (6 bases). Trimming cost V 5 bases and J 12 bases, with 14 bases left between them. In germline, CDR1 is MNHNS, CDR2 SASEGT. The CDR3 covers 12 residues. The CDR3 DNA reads TGTGCCAGCAGTCCGGGACTGTCCCGGCAGTTCTTC. Its protein product is CASSPGLSRQFF.

The rearrangement joins TRBV2 to TRBJ1-5, with unresolved D. Trimming took 2 bases from V and 0 from J, leaving 14 bases between them. CDR1 and CDR2 (germline): SNHLY, FYNNEI. CDR3 length: 17 amino acids. Here the CDR3 DNA reads TGTGCCAGCAGTGAAATTTTCGGTGGGGTTAGCAATCAGCCCCAGCATTTT. Encoded protein: CASSEIFGGVSNQPQHF.

The chain couples TRBV5-1 to TRBJ2-1; the match to TRBD2 covers 7 bases. The CDR3 loop spans 14 amino acids. V was pared by 0 bases and J by 9 bases, with 6 bases of the junction left unmatched. Germline-derived CDR1 and CDR2 are SGHRS and YFSETQ. The CDR3 loop reads CASSLAREGVEQFF. The CDR3 bases are TGCGCCAGCAGCTTGGCCAGGGAGGGAGTTGAGCAGTTCTTC.

The rearrangement joins TRBV5-1 to TRBJ2-1; D uncertain. The CDR3 length is 16 residues. The germline V gene has CDR1 SGHRS and CDR2 YFSETQ. Trimming removed 0 bases at V and 0 bases at J, with 10 bases between. CDR3 in DNA: TGCGCCAGCAGCTTGGCCGCTATGAGCTCCTACAATGAGCAGTTCTTC. Its translation: CASSLAAMSSYNEQFF.

This clone rates as medium-sized. The chain couples TRBV28 to TRBJ2-1; 10 nucleotides line up with TRBD2. Per the germline V gene, CDR1 is MDHEN and CDR2 is SYDVKM. The CDR3 loop spans 15 amino acids. Germline trimming cut 6 bases from V and 2 bases from J; bases unmatched to any gene: 4. The CDR3 region is CASSRAGGTYNEQFF. Here the CDR3 DNA reads TGTGCCAGCAGCCGAGCGGGAGGGACCTACAATGAGCAGTTCTTC.

The chain uses TRBV29-1 and TRBJ2-5, with a possible D match to TRBD1 (5 bases). Germline V gene sequence: CDR1 SQVTM, CDR2 ANQGSEA. The V and J ends lost 6 bases and 7 bases respectively, with 9 bases between them. The CDR3 length is 10 residues. CDR3 DNA: TGCAGCGTCGACAGAGGGACCCAGTACTTC. Translated: CSVDRGTQYF.

CDR3: CASSPLYNTEAFF. CDR3 sequence (DNA): TGTGCCAGCTCACCATTGTACAACACTGAAGCTTTCTTT. This sequence joins TRBV18 and TRBJ1-1, with no clear D. This CDR3 comprises 13 residues. Germline V CDR1 and CDR2: KGHSH, LQKENI. The V gene lost 2 bases and the J gene lost 2 bases, with 6 bases spanning the gap. The complete variable domain, with remaining parts taken from reference TRBV18 and TRBJ1-1, reads NAGVMQNPRHLVRRRGQEARLRCSPMKGHSHVYWYRQLPEEGLKFMVYLQKENIIDESGMPKERFSAEFPKEGPSILRIQQVVRGDSAAYFCASSPLYNTEAFFGQGTRLTVV.

This clone was recorded only once. The gene calls are TRBV18 and TRBJ2-1; D ambiguous. The germline gives CDR1 KGHSH, CDR2 LQKENI. V lost 4 bases to trimming and J lost 1 base, with 11 bases between them. This CDR3 is 15 amino acids long. CDR3: CASSQTVGSYNEQFF. Here the CDR3 DNA reads TGTGCCAGCTCACAAACGGTGGGGTCCTACAATGAGCAGTTCTTC. Filled out from reference TRBV18 and TRBJ2-1, the complete variable domain reads NAGVMQNPRHLVRRRGQEARLRCSPMKGHSHVYWYRQLPEEGLKFMVYLQKENIIDESGMPKERFSAEFPKEGPSILRIQQVVRGDSAAYFCASSQTVGSYNEQFFGPGTRLTVL.

This clone turned up a few times. The rearrangement uses TRBV28 and TRBJ1-2; TRBD1 might be the D (6 bases). Trimming took 6 bases from V and 7 from J, leaving 15 bases between them. The V gene's germline CDR1 is MDHEN and CDR2 SYDVKM. The CDR3 spans 13 residues. Here the CDR3 reads CASRPQGGSGYTF. The DNA of the CDR3 is TGTGCCAGCAGGCCACAGGGTGGGAGTGGCTACACCTTC.

Sample share makes this clone medium-sized. The J gene is TRBJ1-1, the V gene TRBV29-1, with D possibly being TRBD1 (6 bases). The CDR3 is 13 amino acids. Germline CDR1 and CDR2: SQVTM and ANQGSEA. Trimming took off 6 bases at V and 8 bases at J, with 19 bases between the two ends. The CDR3 sequence is CSVVRDTQGEAFF. In DNA, the CDR3 is TGCAGCGTCGTACGGGACACCCAAGGCGAAGCTTTCTTT.

J is TRBJ2-5 and V is TRBV2; 12 bases are shared with TRBD2. The J segment lost 4 bases and the V segment lost 6 bases, leaving 3 bases of the junction unmatched. The CDR3 covers 14 residues. Germline V gene lookup returns CDR1 SNHLY and CDR2 FYNNEI. In nucleotides, the CDR3 is TGTGCCAGCAGACCTAGCGGGAGGGGAGAGACCCAGTACTTC. Translating it yields CASRPSGRGETQYF.

The chain employs TRBV18 and TRBJ1-5; D gene uncertain. The CDR3 has 12 amino acids. The V gene's germline CDR1 is KGHSH and CDR2 LQKENI. V was trimmed by 2 bases and J by 7 bases, leaving 6 bases between them. CDR3 in DNA: TGTGCCAGCTCACCAAGCGGACAGCCCCAGCATTTT. Amino acids: CASSPSGQPQHF.